A single sample gave rise to the 20 T cell receptor beta chains below, sequenced in a study of blood T cell repertoires in COVID-19. Clones were sequenced by immunoSEQ multiplex PCR, and TCRdb holds only the in-frame ones, with some missing. This sample yields about 170,000 clones, of which roughly 90% are seen a single time; approximately 0.48% belongs to the top ten. Material: peripheral blood. The receptors were gathered from a middle-aged man with acute or convalescent COVID-19.

The chain is built from TRBV11-2 and TRBJ1-6; a weak D match, TRBD1 (5 bases). V shed 2 bases and J shed 6 bases, with 8 bases lying between them. This CDR3 is built from 14 residues. Germline V gene lookup returns CDR1 SGHAT and CDR2 FQNNGV. CDR3 sequence reads: CASSLQGSNSPLHF. The DNA of the CDR3 is TGTGCCAGCAGCTTACAGGGTTCTAATTCACCCCTCCACTTT.

This clone was seen more than once but under ten times. The V and J genes are TRBV9 and TRBJ1-1, with D tentatively TRBD1 (5 bases). The CDR3 loop spans 15 amino acids. The V end lost 4 bases, the J end lost 3 bases, and 16 bases lay between the germline ends. The germline V gene has CDR1 SGDLS and CDR2 YYNGEE. In DNA, the CDR3 is TGTGCCAGCAGCCCAGGGATCGGGAGGGACACTGAAGCTTTCTTT. It codes for CASSPGIGRDTEAFF.

J is TRBJ2-3 and V is TRBV11-2; unclear D gene. Germline CDR1 and CDR2: SGHAT and FQNNGV. The CDR3 has 12 amino acids. V was shortened by 6 bases and J by 1 base, with 5 bases between the two germline ends. The CDR3 bases are TGTGCCAGCAGTTCGGGCACAGATACGCAGTATTTT. It specifies CASSSGTDTQYF.

The chain combines TRBV6-5 with TRBJ2-3; D is perhaps TRBD1 (5 bases). Per germline, CDR1 MNHEY and CDR2 SVGAGI. Trimming shortened V by 6 bases and J by 4 bases, and 17 bases separated the two germline ends. The CDR3 is made up of 15 amino acids. The CDR3 spells CASSTDRQSADTQYF. CDR3 nucleotides: TGTGCCAGCAGCACCGACCGACAGAGCGCAGATACGCAGTATTTT.

The chain links TRBV9 to TRBJ1-6, with TRBD1 identical over 10 bases. Per germline, CDR1 SGDLS and CDR2 YYNGEE. V trimming: 4 bases; J trimming: 8 bases; junction bases outside the gene matches: 6. CDR3 size: 15 residues. The CDR3 loop reads CASSPGQGKHSPLHF. CDR3 DNA: TGTGCCAGCAGCCCGGGACAGGGGAAGCATTCACCCCTCCACTTT.

J is TRBJ2-5 and V is TRBV28; the match to TRBD2 covers 9 bases. Germline trimming cut 5 bases from V and 5 bases from J; bases unmatched to any gene: 9. The CDR3 has 15 amino acids. The germline V gene has CDR1 MDHEN and CDR2 SYDVKM. The CDR3 loop is CASSQLAGGSETQYF. DNA of the CDR3: TGTGCCAGCAGTCAACTAGCGGGTGGCTCCGAGACCCAGTACTTC.

In this sample, this clone turned up once. The V gene is TRBV28, the J gene TRBJ1-2, with 8 bases aligning to TRBD1. CDR1 MDHEN and CDR2 SYDVKM come from the germline V gene. V shed 2 bases and J 3 bases; nucleotides not matched to a gene: 11. This CDR3 region has 17 residues. The CDR3 bases are TGTGCCAGCAGTTTAATCCTCAGGGGGCCACCTGACTATGGCTACACCTTC. This translates into CASSLILRGPPDYGYTF.

V usage is TRBV9 and J usage is TRBJ1-2; 12 bases are shared with TRBD1. V was clipped by 3 bases and J by 8 bases; unmatched bases: 8. CDR1 SGDLS and CDR2 YYNGEE come from the germline V gene. This CDR3 is built from 15 residues. CDR3 DNA: TGTGCCAGCAGCGAGGGACAGGGGGCCACTGAGGGCTACACCTTC. Residues: CASSEGQGATEGYTF.

The chain is built from TRBV7-6 and TRBJ1-5; weak D call: TRBD1 (5 bases). The CDR3 is made up of 15 amino acids. Trimming pared 3 bases from V and 3 bases from J, leaving 12 bases between. Per germline, CDR1 SGHVS and CDR2 FNYEAQ. CDR3 residues: CASSLLQGPNQPQHF. For the CDR3, the DNA is TGTGCCAGCAGCTTGCTGCAGGGTCCCAATCAGCCCCAGCATTTT. Supplemented by reference TRBV7-6 and TRBJ1-5, the full variable domain reads GAGVSQSPRYKVTKRGQDVALRCDPISGHVSLYWYRQALGQGPEFLTYFNYEAQQDKSGLPNDRFSAERPEGSISTLTIQRTEQRDSAMYRCASSLLQGPNQPQHFGDGTRLSIL.

The rearrangement links TRBV2 to TRBJ2-2; D gene uncertain. The CDR3 is 14 amino acids. Trimming took 3 bases from V and 4 from J, leaving 9 bases between them. The germline CDR1 and CDR2 sequences are SNHLY and FYNNEI. The CDR3 is CASSEARPTGELFF. As DNA, the CDR3 is TGTGCCAGCAGTGAGGCCAGGCCCACCGGGGAGCTGTTTTTT. Full variable domain (remainder filled in from reference TRBV2 and TRBJ2-2): EPEVTQTPSHQVTQMGQEVILRCVPISNHLYFYWYRQILGQKVEFLVSFYNNEISEKSEIFDDQFSVERPDGSNFTLKIRSTKLEDSAMYFCASSEARPTGELFFGEGSRLTVL.

The V call is TRBV25-1, the J call TRBJ2-3, with no clear D. The CDR3 extends over 12 amino acids. Between the trimmed V and J ends, which lost 4 bases and 9 bases, there was a span of 11 bases. CDR1 is MGHDK and CDR2 is SYGVNS in the germline V gene. The CDR3 coding sequence is TGTGCCAGCAGTGCGAGTATGCACACGCAGTATTTT. Amino acid sequence: CASSASMHTQYF. The whole variable domain, remainder taken from reference TRBV25-1 and TRBJ2-3, is EADIYQTPRYLVIGTGKKITLECSQTMGHDKMYWYQQDPGMELHLIHYSYGVNSTEKGDLSSESTVSRIRTEHFPLTLESARPSHTSQYLCASSASMHTQYFGPGTRLTVL.

The J gene is TRBJ2-7, the V gene TRBV27; D perhaps matches TRBD2 (6 bases). This CDR3 comprises 15 residues. The V gene's germline CDR1 is MNHEY and CDR2 SMNVEV (reference sequence). Trimming pared 6 bases from V and 0 bases from J, leaving 15 bases between. The CDR3 DNA reads as TGTGCCAGCAGCTCACTTAGCGGCTACTCCTACGAGCAGTACTTC. Its translation is CASSSLSGYSYEQYF.

CDR3 nucleotide sequence: TGTGCCACCAGTGATCCTAGCGGGGTTTCTCATAGCACAGATACGCAGTATTTT. Amino acid sequence: CATSDPSGVSHSTDTQYF. The genes are TRBV24-1 and TRBJ2-3, with TRBD2 matching 9 bases. The CDR3 loop spans 18 amino acids. Trimming cost V 3 bases and J 0 bases; bases outside gene matches: 9. Germline CDR1 is KGHDR and CDR2 is SFDVKD.

This sequence joins TRBV7-8 and TRBJ2-2; no firm D call. The ends were cut back, 5 bases at V and 6 bases at J, with 13 bases in the middle. Germline V gene sequence: CDR1 SGHVS, CDR2 FQNEAQ. There are 14 residues in the CDR3. CDR3 nucleotide sequence: TGTGCCAGCAGCCCTGCAGATTGGCCCGGGGAGCTGTTTTTT. Translated, it gives CASSPADWPGELFF.

The genes are TRBV6-5 and TRBJ2-5; 9 nucleotides line up with TRBD2. Unmatched junction bases numbered 3, after V lost 5 bases and J lost 2 bases. The CDR3 loop spans 14 amino acids. Germline V lookup: CDR1 MNHEY, CDR2 SVGAGI. As DNA, the CDR3 is TGTGCCAGCAGTCCGACTAGCGGACAAGAGACCCAGTACTTC. Amino acids: CASSPTSGQETQYF.

The rearrangement links TRBV5-6 to TRBJ2-3, with 7 bases that match TRBD2. CDR1 and CDR2 (germline): SGHDT, YYEEEE. The CDR3 length is 15 residues. V was pared by 4 bases and J by 1 base, with 6 bases of the junction left unmatched. The CDR3 nucleotides read TGTGCCAGCAGCCTACAAGGACTAGGCACAGATACGCAGTATTTT. Translated, it gives CASSLQGLGTDTQYF. Together with reference TRBV5-6 and TRBJ2-3, the CDR3 gives the full variable domain: DAGVTQSPTHLIKTRGQQVTLRCSPKSGHDTVSWYQQALGQGPQFIFQYYEEEERQRGNFPDRFSGHQFPNYSSELNVNALLLGDSALYLCASSLQGLGTDTQYFGPGTRLTVL.

This chain uses TRBV7-2 with TRBJ1-6; 9 bases agree with TRBD1. The germline CDR1 and CDR2 sequences are SGHTA and FQGNSA. CDR3 length equals 17 residues. After removal of 5 bases from V and 10 bases from J, the junction contained 15 bases not matched to a gene. This chain's CDR3 is CASSQTSPGQGDSPLHF. DNA of the CDR3: TGTGCCAGCAGCCAGACCTCACCGGGACAGGGTGACTCACCCCTCCACTTT.

The chain employs TRBV30 and TRBJ2-7; TRBD1 agrees at 10 bases. J gave up 5 bases and V 2 bases, and 21 bases lay outside the gene matches. CDR3 length equals 19 residues. CDR1 is GTSNPN and CDR2 is SVGIG in the germline V gene (reference sequence). The DNA for the CDR3 is TGTGCCTGGAGTTCGACAATGACTTTCGGGACAGGGGCGCGCAACGAGCAGTACGTC. This sequence encodes CAWSSTMTFGTGARNEQYV.

The V and J genes are TRBV27 and TRBJ1-1; D unclear. V was clipped by 0 bases and J by 1 base, with 12 bases between them. This CDR3 contains 16 residues. The germline CDR1 and CDR2 sequences are MNHEY and SMNVEV (reference sequence). The CDR3 protein is CASSLSPLAGNTEAFF. CDR3 nucleotides: TGTGCCAGCAGTTTATCGCCCCTGGCAGGGAACACTGAAGCTTTCTTT.

The rearrangement links TRBV7-6 to TRBJ2-3, with D possibly TRBD1 on 6 matching bases. Per germline, CDR1 SGHVS and CDR2 FNYEAQ. This CDR3 has 16 residues. V dropped 7 bases and J dropped 1 base, with 18 bases sitting between them. The CDR3 nucleotides are TGTGCCAGCACCCTAGGTTTCGCAGGGGGCACAGATACGCAGTATTTT. Translation gives CASTLGFAGGTDTQYF.